The sequence of this T cell receptor (beta chain) was determined in a study of blood T cell repertoires in COVID-19. Overall study context: Acute-phase and convalescent COVID-19 samples originated in the United States, Italy and Spain. The analysed material was cDNA or gDNA that came from T cells, B-cell-depleted T cells, or PBMCs.

Trimming took 2 bases from V and 0 from J; bases not matched to a gene: 4. Germline CDR1 reads SGHRS; CDR2 reads YFSETQ. This CDR3 spans 17 amino acids. Study processing details: Reference gene primers were amplified, and this amplification served to estimate nucleated cell counts. Profiled with immunoSEQ multiplex PCR; TCRdb holds only in-frame clones, not every one. V and J calls and clone size are those listed in that table; D and trimming were worked out from the DNA. The sample includes about 100,000 clones, 80% to 95% of them seen just once. Sequencing was carried out using peripheral blood. The rearrangement links TRBV5-1 to TRBJ2-6; 8 bases fit TRBD1. This TCR was sampled from a man aged 50-60 years with active COVID-19. Written as DNA, the CDR3 is TGCGCCAGCAGCTTTGACAGGGGAAGCTCTGGGGCCAACGTCCTGACTTTC. Translated: CASSFDRGSSGANVLTF.